This passage covers 16 T cell receptor beta chains from one sample sequenced in a study of cytomegalovirus exposure and HLA in healthy donors. The PCR made use of 60 Vbeta and 13 Jbeta primers. Measured with immunoSEQ multiplex PCR; TCRdb has only the in-frame clones, and not every one. The table records around 97,000 clones, less than 9.5% of them present only once. The sequenced material came from PBMCs. The receptors were sampled from a man in his fifties or sixties in good health and CMV-seropositive.

This clone has only a few counts. This chain's CDR3 is CASSPTSGSPYTQYF. In nucleotides, the CDR3 is TGCGCCAGCAGCCCGACTAGCGGGAGCCCGTATACGCAGTATTTT. This chain connects TRBV10-2 to TRBJ2-3; 12 nucleotides line up with TRBD2. Trimming cost V 6 bases and J 7 bases; bases outside gene matches: 8. Germline CDR1 and CDR2: WSHSY and SAAADI. This CDR3 is built from 15 residues.

The CDR3 DNA reads as TGTGCCAGCAGTTACTCCGGGACTAGGGGCACAGATACGCAGTATTTT. It translates to CASSYSGTRGTDTQYF. This chain uses TRBV6-5 with TRBJ2-3; the match to TRBD2 covers 8 bases. CDR3 length: 16 amino acids. Looked up from germline, CDR1 is MNHEY and CDR2 is SVGAGI. J was trimmed by 1 base and V by 0 bases; bases with no gene match: 3.

Only a few counts were recorded for this clone. The rearrangement links TRBV7-2 to TRBJ2-7; 9 bases fit TRBD2. This CDR3 spans 17 amino acids. Germline V lookup: CDR1 SGHTA, CDR2 FQGNSA. After removal of 4 bases from V and 6 bases from J, the junction contained 16 bases not matched to a gene. The CDR3 region is CASSWFPGGREGTEQYF. In DNA form, the CDR3 reads TGTGCCAGCAGCTGGTTTCCCGGAGGGCGGGAGGGAACCGAGCAGTACTTC. The full variable domain, rest sourced from reference TRBV7-2 and TRBJ2-7, is GAGVSQSPSNKVTEKGKDVELRCDPISGHTALYWYRQSLGQGLEFLIYFQGNSAPDKSGLPSDRFSAERTGGSVSTLTIQRTQQEDSAVYLCASSWFPGGREGTEQYFGPGTRLTVT.

In its sample, this clone was seen a few times. The chain links TRBV9 to TRBJ2-7, with 11 bases matching TRBD2. CDR1 is SGDLS, CDR2 YYNGEE, per germline. Trimming at V came to 4 bases and at J to 3 bases, leaving 9 bases not matched to a gene. The CDR3 totals 16 residues. The CDR3 DNA reads TGTGCCAGCAGCTCGGACCCCGGGACTAGCGGCTACGAGCAGTACTTC. Its protein is CASSSDPGTSGYEQYF.

At least ten counts were recorded for this clone. The V call is TRBV30, the J call TRBJ2-3; no clear D gene. The germline V gene has CDR1 GTSNPN and CDR2 SVGIG (reference sequence). V lost 2 bases, J lost 10 bases, and 19 bases lay in between. The length of the CDR3 is 14 residues. In DNA, the CDR3 is TGTGCCTGGAGTCCGACGGCTGGTGGTCGGGCGCAGTATTTT. Translation: CAWSPTAGGRAQYF.

The chain combines TRBV6-6 with TRBJ2-3; tentatively, D is TRBD2 (5 bases). This CDR3 has 15 amino acids. Germline V CDR1 and CDR2: MNHNY, SVGAGI (reference sequence). V lost 6 bases, J lost 3 bases, and 16 bases lay in between. CDR3 sequence: CASSSGPLGTDTQYF. In DNA form, the CDR3 reads TGTGCCAGCAGCAGCGGTCCTCTGGGGACAGATACGCAGTATTTT.

The chain uses TRBV7-8 and TRBJ2-1, with a possible D match to TRBD2 (6 bases). CDR1 is SGHVS, CDR2 FQNEAQ, per germline. The V end was cut by 5 bases, the J end by 2 bases, with 16 bases between. The CDR3 has 16 amino acids. CDR3 sequence: CASSTLLGGAYNEQFF. The CDR3 DNA reads TGTGCCAGCAGCACCCTACTGGGCGGGGCCTACAATGAGCAGTTCTTC.

This clone occurred a few times. The rearrangement uses TRBV10-3 and TRBJ2-7, with 8 bases fitting TRBD1. Germline lookup yields CDR1 ENHRY and CDR2 SYGVKD. The trim removed 6 bases at V and 2 bases at J, leaving 6 bases unmatched. The CDR3 runs 14 residues. The CDR3 DNA reads TGTGCCATCAGGGCCGGGACAGGACCCTACGAGCAGTACTTC. Translating gives CAIRAGTGPYEQYF.

The CDR3 DNA reads as TGCAGCGTGAGACAGGGTACTAATGAAAAACTGTTTTTT. It yields the protein CSVRQGTNEKLFF. The chain combines TRBV29-1 with TRBJ1-4, with TRBD1 matching 7 bases. Trimming took 6 bases from V and 2 from J; bases not matched to a gene: 3. This CDR3 is 13 amino acids long. CDR1 is SQVTM, CDR2 ANQGSEA, per germline.

The gene calls are TRBV6-1 and TRBJ1-2, with 9 bases matching TRBD1. The J segment lost 5 bases and the V segment lost 7 bases, leaving 11 bases of the junction unmatched. CDR1 is MNHNS and CDR2 is SASEGT in the germline V gene. The CDR3 contains 15 residues. This chain's CDR3 is CASMYLPGQGYGYTF. In nucleotides, the CDR3 is TGTGCCAGCATGTATCTACCGGGACAGGGATATGGCTACACCTTC.

Concerning this clone: Its ends do not fully match the called genes, so a read error is possible. The chain couples TRBV18 to TRBJ1-1; 9 bases agree with TRBD1. The germline gives CDR1 KGHSH, CDR2 LQKENI. The CDR3 spans 15 residues. The CDR3 sequence is CASSPQGAVNTEAFF. CDR3 bases: TGTGCCAGCTCTCCACAGGGGGCGGTGAACACTGAAGCTTTCTTT.

This clone has just a few counts. The V gene is TRBV6-5, the J gene TRBJ2-7; D is possibly TRBD1 (5 bases). This CDR3 is 14 amino acids long. Germline values: CDR1 MNHEY, CDR2 SVGAGI. Trimming took off 5 bases at V and 7 bases at J, with 18 bases between the two ends. The CDR3 here is CASSTGPQGGEQYF. The CDR3 DNA reads TGTGCCAGCAGTACCGGGCCGCAGGGTGGGGAGCAGTACTTC.

This clone was detected a few times. As DNA, the CDR3 is TGTGCCAGCAGTCCTCTGCGGGAGCGCCAAGAGACCCAGTACTTC. It is translated as CASSPLRERQETQYF. The rearrangement uses TRBV28 and TRBJ2-5; 7 positions match TRBD2. The CDR3 length is 15 residues. The V gene end was trimmed by 5 bases and the J gene end by 1 base; junction bases not matched to a gene: 7. Germline assignment: CDR1 MDHEN and CDR2 SYDVKM.

CDR3 residues: CASSSKTRGRVEQYF. CDR3 nucleotides: TGTGCCAGCAGTTCCAAGACTAGAGGGAGGGTCGAGCAGTACTTC. The rearrangement joins TRBV27 to TRBJ2-7; 7 bases line up with TRBD2. CDR3 length: 15 residues. Germline lookup yields CDR1 MNHEY and CDR2 SMNVEV (reference sequence). The V segment lost 4 bases and the J segment 6 bases; nucleotides outside the gene matches: 12.

V gene TRBV19 combines with J gene TRBJ1-1; the D is unclear. Trimming took off 4 bases at V and 1 base at J, with 10 bases between the two ends. CDR3 length equals 14 residues. CDR1 LNHDA and CDR2 SQIVND come from the germline V gene (reference sequence). This CDR3 reads CASSSLGSNTEAFF. The CDR3 DNA follows: TGTGCCAGTAGTAGTCTAGGTTCGAACACTGAAGCTTTCTTT.

This clone came up a few times. The V and J genes are TRBV30 and TRBJ2-7, with 8 bases aligning to TRBD1. The germline gives CDR1 GTSNPN, CDR2 SVGIG (reference sequence). This CDR3 is built from 11 residues. V trimming: 5 bases; J trimming: 3 bases; junction bases outside the gene matches: 0. In DNA, the CDR3 is TGTGCCTGGGGGACAGGCTACGAGCAGTACTTC. The encoded protein is CAWGTGYEQYF.